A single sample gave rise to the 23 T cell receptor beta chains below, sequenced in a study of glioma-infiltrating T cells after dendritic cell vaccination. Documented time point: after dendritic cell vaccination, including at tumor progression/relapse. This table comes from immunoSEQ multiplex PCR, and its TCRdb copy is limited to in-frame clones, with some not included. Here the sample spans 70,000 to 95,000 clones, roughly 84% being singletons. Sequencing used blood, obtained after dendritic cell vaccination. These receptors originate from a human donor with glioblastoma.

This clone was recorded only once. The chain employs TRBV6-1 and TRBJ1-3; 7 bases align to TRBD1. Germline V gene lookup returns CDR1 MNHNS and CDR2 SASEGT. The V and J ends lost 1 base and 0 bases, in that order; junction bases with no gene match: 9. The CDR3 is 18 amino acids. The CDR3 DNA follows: TGTGCCAGCAGTGAAGGTTGGGGCAGGGGGTTCTCTGGAAACACCATATATTTT. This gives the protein CASSEGWGRGFSGNTIYF.

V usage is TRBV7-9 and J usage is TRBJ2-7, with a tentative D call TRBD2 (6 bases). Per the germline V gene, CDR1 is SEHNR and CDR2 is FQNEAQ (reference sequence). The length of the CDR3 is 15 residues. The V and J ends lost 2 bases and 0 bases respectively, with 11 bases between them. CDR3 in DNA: TGTGCCAGCAGCTTAACTGTCGGGAGCTCCTACGAGCAGTACTTC. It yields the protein CASSLTVGSSYEQYF. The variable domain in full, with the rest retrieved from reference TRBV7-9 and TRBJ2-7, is DTGVSQNPRHKITKRGQNVTFRCDPISEHNRLYWYRQTLGQGPEFLTYFQNEAQLEKSRLLSDRFSAERPKGSFSTLEIQRTEQGDSAMYLCASSLTVGSSYEQYFGPGTRLTVT.

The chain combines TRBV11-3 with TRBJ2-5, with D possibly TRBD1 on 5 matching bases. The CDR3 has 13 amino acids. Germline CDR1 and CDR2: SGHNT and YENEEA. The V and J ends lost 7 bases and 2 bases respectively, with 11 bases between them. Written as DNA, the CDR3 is TGTGCCAGCATGAGACAGATGCAAGAGACCCAGTACTTC. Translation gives CASMRQMQETQYF.

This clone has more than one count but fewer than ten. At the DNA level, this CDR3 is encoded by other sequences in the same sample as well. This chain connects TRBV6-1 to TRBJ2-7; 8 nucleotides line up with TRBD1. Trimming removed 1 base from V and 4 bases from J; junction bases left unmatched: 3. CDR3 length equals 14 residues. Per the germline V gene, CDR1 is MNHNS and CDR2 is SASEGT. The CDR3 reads CASSEGDRRYEQYF. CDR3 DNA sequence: TGTGCCAGCAGTGAAGGGGACAGGAGGTACGAGCAGTACTTC.

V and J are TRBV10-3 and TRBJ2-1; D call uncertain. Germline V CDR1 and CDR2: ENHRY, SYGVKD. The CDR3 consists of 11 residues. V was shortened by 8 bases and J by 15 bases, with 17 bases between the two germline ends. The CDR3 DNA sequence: TGTGCCATCGGCGCTAGTTCCCCCAGGTTCTTC. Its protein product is CAIGASSPRFF.

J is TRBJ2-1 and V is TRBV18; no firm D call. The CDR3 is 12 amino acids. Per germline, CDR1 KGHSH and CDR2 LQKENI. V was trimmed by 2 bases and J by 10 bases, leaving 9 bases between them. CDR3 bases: TGTGCCAGCTCACCAATCCTTAGAGAGCAGTTCTTC. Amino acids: CASSPILREQFF.

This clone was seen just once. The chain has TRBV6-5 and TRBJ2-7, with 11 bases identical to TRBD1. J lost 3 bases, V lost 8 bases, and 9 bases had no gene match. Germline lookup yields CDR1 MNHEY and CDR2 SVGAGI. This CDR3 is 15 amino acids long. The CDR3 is CASLGGQGANYEQYF. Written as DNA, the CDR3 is TGTGCCAGCTTGGGTGGACAGGGGGCTAACTACGAGCAGTACTTC.

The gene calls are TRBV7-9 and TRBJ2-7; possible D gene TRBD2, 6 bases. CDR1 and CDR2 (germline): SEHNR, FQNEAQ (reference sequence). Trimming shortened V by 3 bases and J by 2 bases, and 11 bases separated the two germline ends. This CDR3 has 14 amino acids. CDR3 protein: CASSFSSAPYEQYF. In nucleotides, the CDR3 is TGTGCCAGCAGCTTTTCTAGCGCGCCCTACGAGCAGTACTTC.

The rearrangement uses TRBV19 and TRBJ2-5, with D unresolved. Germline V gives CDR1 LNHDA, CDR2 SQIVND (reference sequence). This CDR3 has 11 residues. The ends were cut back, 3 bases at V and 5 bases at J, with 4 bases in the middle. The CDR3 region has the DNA TGTGCCAGTAGTATCTATGAGACCCAGTACTTC. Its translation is CASSIYETQYF.

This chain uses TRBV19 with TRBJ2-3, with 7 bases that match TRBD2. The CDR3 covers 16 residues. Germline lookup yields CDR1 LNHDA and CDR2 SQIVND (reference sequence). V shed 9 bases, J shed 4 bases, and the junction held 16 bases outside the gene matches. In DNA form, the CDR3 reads TGTGCCAGCTCCGTTGGGGGGAGGGCCTTCGCAGATACGCAGTATTTT. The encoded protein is CASSVGGRAFADTQYF. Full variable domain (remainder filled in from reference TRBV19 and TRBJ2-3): DGGITQSPKYLFRKEGQNVTLSCEQNLNHDAMYWYRQDPGQGLRLIYYSQIVNDFQKGDIAEGYSVSREKKESFPLTVTSAQKNPTAFYLCASSVGGRAFADTQYFGPGTRLTVL.

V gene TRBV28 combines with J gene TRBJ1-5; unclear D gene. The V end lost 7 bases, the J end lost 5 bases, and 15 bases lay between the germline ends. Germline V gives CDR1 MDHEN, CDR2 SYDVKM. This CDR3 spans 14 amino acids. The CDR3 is CASTGPGGYQPQHF. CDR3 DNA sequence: TGTGCCAGCACTGGTCCCGGCGGTTATCAGCCCCAGCATTTT.

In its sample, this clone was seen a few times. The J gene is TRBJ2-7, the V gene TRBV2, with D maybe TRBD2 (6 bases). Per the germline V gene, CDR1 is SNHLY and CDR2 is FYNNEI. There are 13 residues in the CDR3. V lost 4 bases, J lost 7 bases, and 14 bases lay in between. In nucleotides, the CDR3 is TGTGCCAGCAGTGCTGTGGCAGGAGGGGAGCAGTACTTC. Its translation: CASSAVAGGEQYF.

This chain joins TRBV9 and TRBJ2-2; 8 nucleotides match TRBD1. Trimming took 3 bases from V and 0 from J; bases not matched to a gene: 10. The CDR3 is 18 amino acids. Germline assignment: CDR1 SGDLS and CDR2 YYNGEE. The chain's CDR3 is CASSARGQGATNTGELFF. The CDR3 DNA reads TGTGCCAGCAGCGCCCGAGGACAGGGCGCCACGAACACCGGGGAGCTGTTTTTT.

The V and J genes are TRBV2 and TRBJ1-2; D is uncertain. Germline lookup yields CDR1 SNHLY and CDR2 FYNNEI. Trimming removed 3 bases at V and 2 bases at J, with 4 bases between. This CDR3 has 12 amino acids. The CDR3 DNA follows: TGTGCCAGCAGTGACAGGAACTATGGCTACACCTTC. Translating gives CASSDRNYGYTF.

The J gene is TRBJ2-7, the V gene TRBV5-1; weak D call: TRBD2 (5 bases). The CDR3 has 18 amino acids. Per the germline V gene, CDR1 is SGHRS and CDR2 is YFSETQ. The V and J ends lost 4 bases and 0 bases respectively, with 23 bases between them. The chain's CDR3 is CASSRTMRELFSSYEQYF. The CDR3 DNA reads TGCGCCAGCAGCCGTACCATGAGGGAATTGTTTAGCTCCTACGAGCAGTACTTC.

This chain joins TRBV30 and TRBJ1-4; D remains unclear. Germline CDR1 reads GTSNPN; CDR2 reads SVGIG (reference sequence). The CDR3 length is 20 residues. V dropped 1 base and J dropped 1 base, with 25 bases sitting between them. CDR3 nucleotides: TGTGCCTGGAGTGATGGGAGTACGTACTGGGAGGTGGGAACTAATGAAAAACTGTTTTTT. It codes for CAWSDGSTYWEVGTNEKLFF.

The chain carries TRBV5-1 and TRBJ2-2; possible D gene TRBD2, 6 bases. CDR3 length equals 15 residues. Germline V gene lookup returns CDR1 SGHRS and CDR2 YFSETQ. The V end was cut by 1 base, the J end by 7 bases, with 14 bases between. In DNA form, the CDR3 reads TGCGCCAGCAGCTTGACTAGCAGGGAGAACGGGGAGCTGTTTTTT. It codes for CASSLTSRENGELFF.

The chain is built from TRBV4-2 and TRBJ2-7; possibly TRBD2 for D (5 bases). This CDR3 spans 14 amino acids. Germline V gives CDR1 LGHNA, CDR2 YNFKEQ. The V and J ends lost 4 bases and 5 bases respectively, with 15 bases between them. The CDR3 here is CASSREGAVDEQYF. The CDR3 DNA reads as TGTGCCAGCAGCCGTGAGGGTGCGGTCGACGAGCAGTACTTC.

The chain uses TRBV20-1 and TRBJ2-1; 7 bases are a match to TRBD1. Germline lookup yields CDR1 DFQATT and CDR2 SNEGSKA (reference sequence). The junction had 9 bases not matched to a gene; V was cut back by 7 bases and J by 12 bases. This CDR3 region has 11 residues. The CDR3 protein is CSVKGQVMQFF. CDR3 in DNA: TGCAGTGTTAAAGGACAGGTAATGCAGTTCTTC.

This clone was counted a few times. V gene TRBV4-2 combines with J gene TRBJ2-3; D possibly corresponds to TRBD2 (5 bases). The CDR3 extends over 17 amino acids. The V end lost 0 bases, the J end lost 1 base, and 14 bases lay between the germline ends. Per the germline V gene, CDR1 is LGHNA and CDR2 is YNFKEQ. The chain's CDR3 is CASSQDEASSRTDTQYF. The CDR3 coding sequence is TGTGCCAGCAGCCAAGATGAGGCTAGCAGCCGCACAGATACGCAGTATTTT.

The CDR3 reads CAISELDNEQFF. For the CDR3, the DNA is TGTGCCATCAGTGAGTTAGACAATGAGCAGTTCTTC. The chain combines TRBV10-3 with TRBJ2-1; no clear D gene. V was shortened by 1 base and J by 5 bases, with 3 bases between the two germline ends. The CDR3 contains 12 residues. Germline-derived CDR1 and CDR2 are ENHRY and SYGVKD.

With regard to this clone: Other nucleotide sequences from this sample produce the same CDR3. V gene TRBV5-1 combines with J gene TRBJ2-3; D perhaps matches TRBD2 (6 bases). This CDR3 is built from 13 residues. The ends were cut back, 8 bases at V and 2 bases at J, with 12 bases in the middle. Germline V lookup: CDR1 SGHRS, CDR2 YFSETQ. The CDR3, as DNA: TGCGCCAGTTCGTCGGGGGACACAGATACGCAGTATTTT. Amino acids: CASSSGDTDTQYF.

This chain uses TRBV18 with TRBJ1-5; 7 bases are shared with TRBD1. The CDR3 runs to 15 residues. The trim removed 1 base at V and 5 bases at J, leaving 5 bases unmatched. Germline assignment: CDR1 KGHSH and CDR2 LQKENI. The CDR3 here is CASSPRDRMDQPQHF. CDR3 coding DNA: TGTGCCAGCTCACCACGGGACAGAATGGATCAGCCCCAGCATTTT.